This TCR beta chain derives from a study of blood T cell repertoires in COVID-19. V was clipped by 4 bases and J by 0 bases, with 8 bases between them. The CDR3 spans 14 residues. Germline V gives CDR1 ENHRY, CDR2 SYGVKD. Study members were between roughly 18 and 100 years old and lived in 20 to 30 US regions. Clinical history as reported by participants underpinned cohort assignment. Two negative PCRs, clearance, or symptom resolution were required of recovered Cohort 3 donors. Original analysis: Reference gene primer amplification gave estimated nucleated cell counts. Measured with immunoSEQ multiplex PCR; TCRdb has only the in-frame clones, and not every one. Clone size and V and J calls were adopted from that table, with D and trimming inferred from the DNA. Of about 240,000 clones in the sample, approximately 90% were seen once.

V and J are TRBV10-3 and TRBJ2-3; D possibly corresponds to TRBD2 (5 bases). Material for sequencing was PBMCs or T cells enriched from blood (not recorded which). The clonotype originates from a woman aged 25 to 39 who had recovered from COVID-19. The CDR3 spells CAISGEPSTDTQYF. DNA of the CDR3: TGTGCCATCAGTGGGGAGCCGAGCACAGATACGCAGTATTTT.